This TCR beta chain appears in the sequencing data of a study of technical replicates of blood from a few donors. Here immunoSEQ multiplex PCR was the method, and the copy in TCRdb shows in-frame clones only, minus some. Among 60,000 to 80,000 clones listed, around 87% were seen once. The CDR3 consists of 15 residues. Germline lookup yields CDR1 MNHNS and CDR2 SASEGT. V lost 5 bases and J lost 3, with 11 bases in between. Material for sequencing was PBMCs. The chain has TRBV6-1 and TRBJ1-6, with D unclear. The sequence was collected from a human donor in good health. Some clones in this sample may be carry-over from other donors' samples. Written as DNA, the CDR3 is TGTGCCAGCAGTAGGAACTATCTCTATAATTCACCCCTCCACTTT. Its protein is CASSRNYLYNSPLHF.